The source of this TCR beta chain is a study of monozygotic twins with cystic fibrosis (dated by TCRdb to about 2021). Some background on the complete study: Around 2.8 micrograms of fragmented DNA went through around 16 PCR cycles to produce barcoded libraries. TCR beta repertoires were compared within and between 16 monozygotic twin pairs with cystic fibrosis so that genetic influence on V and J gene usage could be assessed. The cohort comprised ten female and six male twin pairs aged roughly 2.0 to 36.4 years, median roughly 9.9 years, mostly children and adolescents. Twins were ranked among 800 to 1,200 cohort participants for weight-for-height and FEVPerc (FEV1 disease centile) on the day of blood sampling. Data for three of the twin pairs had been reported previously in another context.

The CDR1 and CDR2 encoded by the germline V gene are SNHLY and FYNNEI. From the cysteine through the phenylalanine, the CDR3 covers 15 amino acids. The retained sequence is limited to the CDR3, 45 bases, with the frame set at the first base. The junction shows trimming of 3 bases on V and 9 bases on J, plus 18 bases between the germline ends. In the case of this clone: Its target antigen remains unknown. Base-call qualities are not available, and no considerably larger clone is one nucleotide away.

Following the manufacturer's instructions, TCR beta CDR3 regions were amplified by multiplex PCR with the immunoSEQ immune profiling system. An Illumina NextSeq system was used for sequencing. Turning to the authors' computational methods: Sequence data were processed on the immunoSEQ Analyzer platform, and clonality was calculated as the square root of Simpson's index of productive rearrangements. V and J usage similarity was measured by Jensen-Shannon distance, and CDR3 generation probabilities were computed with OLGA. Shared CDR3 sequences were searched against the immuneACCESS database (August 2020) and VDJdb (December 2020). What TCRdb holds here is the immuneACCESS table cut down to in-frame rearrangements. Part of the clones is not present; checked against another copy, under half of the missing clones reflect an unresolved V gene, and the others are unexplained. Clone size and V and J calls were adopted from that table, with D and trimming inferred from the DNA. For this sample there are 15,000 to 20,000 clones; around 97% appear just once. The ten biggest clones cover roughly 1.8% of the sample.

The investigation overall reported the following: Simpson clonality was generally low (median about 0.01), which suggests a naive-dominated repertoire, and clonality was higher in the most severely affected patients. Monozygotic CF twin pairs shared significantly more nucleotide-identical clonotypes within each pair than unrelated CF individuals shared with one another (P = 0.000026, Mann-Whitney). In 13 of 16 pairs, V gene usage most closely resembled the co-twin's, and the same held for J usage in 8 of 16 pairs, a pattern suggesting genetic constraints. Only a small cohort was studied, and no association of shared CDR3 numbers with age, concordance or disease severity was found.

The twin pairs came from the European Cystic Fibrosis Twin and Sibling Study Cohort, a cohort that recruited patients from over 150 CF clinics across 14 European countries. Zygosity and CFTR genotype were verified in-house, with zygosity tested by multiplex PCR of nine short tandem repeat loci. Each twin gave a peripheral blood sample, and clinical parameters were documented on that same day of blood sampling. Genomic DNA was isolated from peripheral blood cells with phenol/chloroform and kept in TE buffer at 4 degrees C. The material sequenced was blood. The rearrangement combines TRBV2 with TRBJ1-5; no D gene is confidently identified. The TCR was taken from a woman in her twenties or thirties with cystic fibrosis. CDR3 region: CASSESDFSLRPQHF. The bases read TGTGCCAGCAGTGAGTCGGACTTCTCCCTACGGCCCCAGCATTTT.